This TCR beta chain was recorded in a study of CD8+ T cells in alopecia areata. Looking at the study overall: Among treated patients, severity was scored by affected scalp area percentage.

A few counts support this clone. Germline V gives CDR1 MDHEN, CDR2 SYDVKM. This CDR3 contains 14 residues. Trimming cost V 5 bases and J 5 bases; bases outside gene matches: 7. Treatment indicated: oral pan-JAK inhibitor, 5-10 mg twice daily. Extracted from the samples, RNA was reverse transcribed into cDNA to serve as the sequencing template. Sequenced by immunoSEQ multiplex PCR; TCRdb stores in-frame clones only, minus some. The sample includes approximately 210,000 clones, around 56% seen only once; the top ten take less than 3.5%. The source of this sequence is a human donor with alopecia areata. This sequence joins TRBV28 and TRBJ1-1; TRBD1 agrees at 8 bases. The material was CD4+ T cells sorted from blood, obtained at week 4, from a patient treated with tofacitinib. The CDR3 sequence: CASSRTGHGTEAFF. CDR3 in DNA: TGTGCCAGCAGTCGGACAGGGCATGGTACTGAAGCTTTCTTT.